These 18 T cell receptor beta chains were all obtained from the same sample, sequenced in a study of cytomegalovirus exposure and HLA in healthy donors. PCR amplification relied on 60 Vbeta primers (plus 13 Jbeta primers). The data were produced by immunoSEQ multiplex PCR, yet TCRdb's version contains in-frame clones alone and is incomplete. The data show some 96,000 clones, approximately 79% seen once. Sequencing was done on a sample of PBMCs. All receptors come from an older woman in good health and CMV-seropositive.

CDR3 DNA sequence: TGTGCCAGCAGCTGGTTACTAGCGGGAGGGCCGTACGAGCAGTACTTC. Translating gives CASSWLLAGGPYEQYF. J is TRBJ2-7 and V is TRBV5-4; TRBD2 matches 13 bases. The germline gives CDR1 SGHNT, CDR2 YYREEE (reference sequence). This CDR3 contains 16 residues. Germline trimming cut 3 bases from V and 4 bases from J; bases unmatched to any gene: 7.

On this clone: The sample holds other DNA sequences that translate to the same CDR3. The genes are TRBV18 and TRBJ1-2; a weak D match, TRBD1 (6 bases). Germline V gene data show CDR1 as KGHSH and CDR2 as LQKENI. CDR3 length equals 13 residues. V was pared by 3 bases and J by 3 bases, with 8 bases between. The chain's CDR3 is CASSPGQDYGYTF. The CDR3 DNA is TGTGCCAGCTCACCGGGACAAGACTATGGCTACACCTTC.

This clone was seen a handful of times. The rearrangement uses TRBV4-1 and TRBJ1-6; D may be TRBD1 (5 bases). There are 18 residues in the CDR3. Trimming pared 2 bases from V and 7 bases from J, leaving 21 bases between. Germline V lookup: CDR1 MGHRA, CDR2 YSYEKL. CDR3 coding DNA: TGCGCCAGCAGCCAATCCCGATTGGGAGGACAAGGAAATTCACCCCTCCACTTT. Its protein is CASSQSRLGGQGNSPLHF.

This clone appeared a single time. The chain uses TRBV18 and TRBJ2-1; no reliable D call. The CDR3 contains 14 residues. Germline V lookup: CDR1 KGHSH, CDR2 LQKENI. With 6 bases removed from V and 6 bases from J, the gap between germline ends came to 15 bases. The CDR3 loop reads CASSPRGLANEQFF. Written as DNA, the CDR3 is TGTGCCAGCTCGCCCCGTGGTTTGGCCAATGAGCAGTTCTTC.

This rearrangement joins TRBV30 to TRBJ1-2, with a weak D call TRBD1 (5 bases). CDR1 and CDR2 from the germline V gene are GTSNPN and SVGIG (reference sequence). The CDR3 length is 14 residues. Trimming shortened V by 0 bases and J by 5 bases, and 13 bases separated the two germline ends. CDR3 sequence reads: CAWSVRRGGYGYTF. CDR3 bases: TGTGCCTGGAGTGTACGGAGGGGAGGGTATGGCTACACCTTC.

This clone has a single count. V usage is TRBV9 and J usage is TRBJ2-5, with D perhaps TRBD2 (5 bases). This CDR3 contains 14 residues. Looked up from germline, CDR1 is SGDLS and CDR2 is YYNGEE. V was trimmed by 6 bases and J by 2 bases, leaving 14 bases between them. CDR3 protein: CASTGHSGQETQYF. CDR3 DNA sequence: TGTGCCAGCACCGGTCATTCGGGGCAAGAGACCCAGTACTTC. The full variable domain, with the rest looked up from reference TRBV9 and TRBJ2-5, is DSGVTQTPKHLITATGQRVTLRCSPRSGDLSVYWYQQSLDQGLQFLIQYYNGEERAKGNILERFSAQQFPDLHSELNLSSLELGDSALYFCASTGHSGQETQYFGPGTRLLVL.

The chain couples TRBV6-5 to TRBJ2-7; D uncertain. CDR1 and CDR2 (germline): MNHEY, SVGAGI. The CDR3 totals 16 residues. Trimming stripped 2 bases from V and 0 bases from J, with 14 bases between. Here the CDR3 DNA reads TGTGCCAGCAGTTACGGTTACAGAAAAACCTCCTACGAGCAGTACTTC. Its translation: CASSYGYRKTSYEQYF.

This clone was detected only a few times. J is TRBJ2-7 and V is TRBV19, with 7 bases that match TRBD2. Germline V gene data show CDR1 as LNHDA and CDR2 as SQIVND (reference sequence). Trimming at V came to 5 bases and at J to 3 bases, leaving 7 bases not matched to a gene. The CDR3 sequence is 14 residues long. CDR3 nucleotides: TGTGCCAGTAGTCCCACCGGGGGGAGCTACGAGCAGTACTTC. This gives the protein CASSPTGGSYEQYF.

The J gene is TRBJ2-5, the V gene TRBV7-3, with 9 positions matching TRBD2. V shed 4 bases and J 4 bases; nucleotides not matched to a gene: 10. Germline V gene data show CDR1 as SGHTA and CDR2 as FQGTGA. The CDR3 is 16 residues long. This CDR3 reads CASSSAGGNNVETQYF. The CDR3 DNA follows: TGTGCCAGCAGCTCAGCGGGAGGCAATAATGTAGAGACCCAGTACTTC.

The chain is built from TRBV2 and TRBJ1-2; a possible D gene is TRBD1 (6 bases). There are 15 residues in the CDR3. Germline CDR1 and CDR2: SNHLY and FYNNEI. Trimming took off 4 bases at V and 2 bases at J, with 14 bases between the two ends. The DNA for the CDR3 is TGTGCCAGCAGTGGGACAGCCGCGCGGAACTATGGCTACACCTTC. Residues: CASSGTAARNYGYTF.

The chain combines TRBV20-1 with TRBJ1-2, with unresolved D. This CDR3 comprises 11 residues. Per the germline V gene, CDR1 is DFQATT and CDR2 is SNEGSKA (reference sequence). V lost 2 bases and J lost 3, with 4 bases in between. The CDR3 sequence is CSARQYYGYTF. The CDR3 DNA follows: TGCAGTGCTAGACAGTACTATGGCTACACCTTC.

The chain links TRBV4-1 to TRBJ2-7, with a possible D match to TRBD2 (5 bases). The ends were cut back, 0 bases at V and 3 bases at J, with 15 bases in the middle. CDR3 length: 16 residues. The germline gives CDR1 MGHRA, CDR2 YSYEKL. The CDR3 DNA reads TGCGCCAGCAGCCAAGATCCCCCTCCGAGGGACTACGAGCAGTACTTC. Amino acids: CASSQDPPPRDYEQYF.

For the CDR3, the DNA is TGCGCCAGCAGTGGACAGGGGGCGGGAAACACCATATATTTT. Residues: CASSGQGAGNTIYF. This sequence joins TRBV10-2 and TRBJ1-3, with TRBD1 identical over 10 bases. The CDR3 totals 14 residues. Germline V lookup: CDR1 WSHSY, CDR2 SAAADI. Trimming at V came to 4 bases and at J to 4 bases, leaving 1 base not matched to a gene.

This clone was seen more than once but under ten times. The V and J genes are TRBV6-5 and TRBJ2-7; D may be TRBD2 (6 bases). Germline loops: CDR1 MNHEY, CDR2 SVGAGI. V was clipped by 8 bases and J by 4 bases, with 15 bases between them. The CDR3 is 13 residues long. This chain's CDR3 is CASGGAGTYEQYF. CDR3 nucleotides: TGTGCCAGCGGAGGGGCAGGGACTTACGAGCAGTACTTC.

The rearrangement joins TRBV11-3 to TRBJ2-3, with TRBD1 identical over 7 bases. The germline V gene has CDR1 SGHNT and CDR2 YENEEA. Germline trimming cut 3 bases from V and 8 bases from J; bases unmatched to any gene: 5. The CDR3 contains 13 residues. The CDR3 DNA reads TGTGCCAGCAGCTTTCAGGGGGTCGGTACGCAGTATTTT. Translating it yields CASSFQGVGTQYF.

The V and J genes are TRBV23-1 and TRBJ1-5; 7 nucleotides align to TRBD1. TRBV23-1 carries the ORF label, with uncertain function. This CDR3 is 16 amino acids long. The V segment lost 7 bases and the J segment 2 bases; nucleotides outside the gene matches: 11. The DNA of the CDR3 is TGCGCCAGCACGCCGGACAGGCTGGGAGGCAATCAGCCCCAGCATTTT. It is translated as CASTPDRLGGNQPQHF.

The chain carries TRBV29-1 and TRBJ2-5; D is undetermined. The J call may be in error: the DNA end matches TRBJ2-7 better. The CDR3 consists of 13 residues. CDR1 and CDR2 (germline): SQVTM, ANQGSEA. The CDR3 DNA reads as TGCAGCGTTGTTCACTTCCCCCCCTACGAGCAGTACTTC. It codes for CSVVHFPPYEQYF.

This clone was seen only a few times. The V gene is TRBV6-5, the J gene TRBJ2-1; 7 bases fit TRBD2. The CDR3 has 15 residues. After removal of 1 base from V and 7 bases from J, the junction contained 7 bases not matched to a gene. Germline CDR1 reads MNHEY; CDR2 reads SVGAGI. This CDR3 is CASSYFTLGGNEQFF. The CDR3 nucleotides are TGTGCCAGCAGTTACTTCACGTTGGGGGGGAATGAGCAGTTCTTC.